Here is one T cell receptor (beta chain) with its context. CDR3 length equals 15 residues. With V trimmed by 4 bases and J by 7 bases, 10 bases remained unmatched. Germline V gives CDR1 KGHDR, CDR2 SFDVKD. This sample was included in a study of blood T cell repertoires in COVID-19. Sequenced by immunoSEQ multiplex PCR; TCRdb stores in-frame clones only, minus some. Here the sample spans 190,000 or so clones, around four fifths being singletons. While infection was still active, Seattle patients were enrolled and then followed longitudinally. Material for sequencing was peripheral blood. The genes are TRBV24-1 and TRBJ1-2; 8 bases are a match to TRBD1. This clonotype was sampled from a man aged 55 to 69 with COVID-19, enrolled during active disease. The CDR3 protein is CATSERRAGGSGYTF. CDR3 DNA sequence: TGTGCCACCAGTGAAAGGCGCGCAGGGGGCAGTGGCTACACCTTC.